These 16 T cell receptor beta chains were sequenced from one sample in a study of T cells in Graves' hyperthyroidism and ophthalmopathy. RNA transcripts gave rise to amplified TCR beta CDR3 regions. First-round RT-PCR of the TCR CDR3 relied on the HTBI primer set. Each CDR3 protein gets one entry after TCRdb re-called the multiplex PCR reads with MiXCR. The data show under 600,000 distinct CDR3 sequences, 16% seen once. The source material was blood. The receptors stem from a woman aged 35 to 49 with Graves' ophthalmopathy.

This clonotype has ten or more counts. This sequence joins TRBV5-7 and TRBJ1-2; 9 nucleotides line up with TRBD1. TRBV5-7 is an ORF for which the function is uncertain. J gave up 5 bases and V 0 bases, and 2 bases lay outside the gene matches. The length of the CDR3 is 14 residues. CDR3 nucleotide sequence: TGTGCCAGCAGCTTGGCCGGGACAGGGTATGGCTACACCTTC. It codes for CASSLAGTGYGYTF.

In its sample, this clonotype was seen many times. V and J are TRBV15 and TRBJ2-3, with 13 positions matching TRBD2. Germline-derived CDR1 and CDR2 are LNHNV and YYDKDF (reference sequence). After removal of 5 bases from V and 5 bases from J, the junction contained 10 bases not matched to a gene. The CDR3 has 17 residues. The CDR3 bases are TGTGCCACCAGCGAACACATACTAGCGGGGGGGGGAGATACGCAGTATTTT. Encoded protein: CATSEHILAGGGDTQYF.

This clonotype was counted many times. The CDR3 region has the DNA TGTGCCAGCAGTTTACCTGGGACTAGCGGGACCGGGGAGCTGTTTTTT. Residues: CASSLPGTSGTGELFF. The gene calls are TRBV28 and TRBJ2-2; 12 bases agree with TRBD2. The CDR3 is 16 amino acids. Trimming at V came to 2 bases and at J to 5 bases, leaving 3 bases not matched to a gene. Germline V gives CDR1 MDHEN, CDR2 SYDVKM.

This clonotype was seen many times. The chain employs TRBV13 and TRBJ2-3; 9 nucleotides line up with TRBD2. From germline, CDR1 is PRHDT and CDR2 FYEKMQ (reference sequence). Trimming took 5 bases from V and 4 from J; bases not matched to a gene: 13. The CDR3 sequence is 17 residues long. CDR3 sequence: CASSPRGGAGAPDTQYF. The CDR3 nucleotides are TGTGCCAGCAGCCCGCGGGGGGGGGCGGGAGCTCCAGATACGCAGTATTTT.

The chain combines TRBV28 with TRBJ2-3; D unclear. V lost 7 bases to trimming and J lost 7 bases, with 9 bases between them. The CDR3 is 11 amino acids. From germline, CDR1 is MDHEN and CDR2 SYDVKM. In DNA, the CDR3 is TGTGCCAGCACCTTTAGTCATACGCAGTATTTT. Its protein product is CASTFSHTQYF.

This clonotype has a count of ten or more. The chain uses TRBV11-2 and TRBJ2-5; no firm D call. The CDR3 is 13 amino acids. CDR1 is SGHAT, CDR2 FQNNGV, per germline. With 5 bases removed from V and 5 bases from J, the gap between germline ends came to 12 bases. As DNA, the CDR3 is TGTGCCAGCAGCACCACTAACCTCGAGACCCAGTACTTC. Its protein is CASSTTNLETQYF.

The V and J genes are TRBV10-3 and TRBJ2-1, with D perhaps matching TRBD1 (5 bases). CDR1 is ENHRY, CDR2 SYGVKD, per germline. CDR3 length equals 12 residues. The V end was cut by 10 bases, the J end by 9 bases, with 16 bases between. CDR3 DNA: TGTGCCAGCCTAGGGGCCGAATCTGAGCAGTTCTTC. Encoded protein: CASLGAESEQFF.

The gene calls are TRBV6-1 and TRBJ1-2; D perhaps matches TRBD1 (5 bases). Trimming left V 3 bases short and J 1 base short, with 15 bases between. This CDR3 comprises 16 residues. The germline gives CDR1 MNHNS, CDR2 SASEGT. CDR3 nucleotide sequence: TGTGCCAGCAGTGATTCCGTGTGGCAGGGTAACTATGGCTACACCTTC. Its protein is CASSDSVWQGNYGYTF.

This clonotype was observed a handful of times. This rearrangement joins TRBV7-9 to TRBJ2-5; TRBD1 might be the D (7 bases). Germline CDR1 and CDR2: SEHNR and FQNEAQ (reference sequence). This CDR3 comprises 15 residues. V was clipped by 4 bases and J by 7 bases, with 19 bases between them. The CDR3 loop is CASSSDRDSTSTQYF. In nucleotides, the CDR3 is TGTGCCAGCAGCTCCGACAGGGACTCCACATCGACCCAGTACTTC.

This clonotype was recorded at least ten times. This rearrangement joins TRBV20-1 to TRBJ2-7; D gene ambiguous. The germline gives CDR1 DFQATT, CDR2 SNEGSKA (reference sequence). The CDR3 covers 14 residues. Trimming took off 0 bases at V and 2 bases at J, with 11 bases between the two ends. The CDR3 DNA is TGCAGTGCTAGAGATCATAGACAAGCCTACGAGCAGTACTTC. Translating it yields CSARDHRQAYEQYF.

This clonotype has only a few counts. The chain combines TRBV6-1 with TRBJ2-1, with TRBD2 matching 9 bases. Germline V CDR1 and CDR2: MNHNS, SASEGT. The CDR3 consists of 15 residues. Unmatched junction bases numbered 10, after V lost 6 bases and J lost 7 bases. The CDR3 nucleotides read TGTGCCAGCAGCCCCGAAGGGAGCGGGAGGAATGAGCAGTTCTTC. Translation: CASSPEGSGRNEQFF.

The chain uses TRBV4-1 and TRBJ1-1; D gene uncertain. Germline CDR1 MGHRA, CDR2 YSYEKL. CDR3 length: 16 residues. V lost 0 bases and J 10 bases, leaving 21 bases between the germline ends. CDR3 DNA sequence: TGCGCCAGCAGCCAAGAACGGCGTCGGGGAGGCTGGCGAGCTTTCTTT. It codes for CASSQERRRGGWRAFF.

There are a few counts of this clonotype. The V call is TRBV11-2, the J call TRBJ2-1, with D possibly called TRBD1 or TRBD2 (5 bases each). The CDR3 length is 13 residues. The V gene lost 2 bases and the J gene lost 6 bases, with 8 bases spanning the gap. Germline-derived CDR1 and CDR2 are SGHAT and FQNNGV. CDR3: CASSLWGSNEQFF. The CDR3 DNA follows: TGTGCCAGCAGCTTATGGGGGAGCAATGAGCAGTTCTTC. The full variable domain, completed using reference TRBV11-2 and TRBJ2-1, is EAGVAQSPRYKIIEKRQSVAFWCNPISGHATLYWYQQILGQGPKLLIQFQNNGVVDDSQLPKDRFSAERLKGVDSTLKIQPAKLEDSAVYLCASSLWGSNEQFFGPGTRLTVL.

This clonotype was counted at least ten times. This chain links TRBV2 with TRBJ2-7; possibly TRBD1 for D (6 bases). The V end lost 6 bases, the J end lost 3 bases, and 15 bases lay between the germline ends. Germline V gene sequence: CDR1 SNHLY, CDR2 FYNNEI. The CDR3 runs to 14 residues. DNA of the CDR3: TGTGCCAGCAGGGAAACAGGGCTCAACTACGAGCAGTACTTC. Its translation is CASRETGLNYEQYF.

This clonotype was detected ten times or more. V usage is TRBV11-2 and J usage is TRBJ2-5, with TRBD1 matching 9 bases. Germline V gives CDR1 SGHAT, CDR2 FQNNGV. The CDR3 consists of 17 residues. V gave up 5 bases and J gave up 5 bases; unmatched junction bases: 15. CDR3 coding DNA: TGTGCCAGCAGCCCTCACCTCCTTACAGGGGGCCTCGAGACCCAGTACTTC. Its protein is CASSPHLLTGGLETQYF. The full variable domain, with the rest looked up from reference TRBV11-2 and TRBJ2-5, is EAGVAQSPRYKIIEKRQSVAFWCNPISGHATLYWYQQILGQGPKLLIQFQNNGVVDDSQLPKDRFSAERLKGVDSTLKIQPAKLEDSAVYLCASSPHLLTGGLETQYFGPGTRLLVL.

The gene calls are TRBV19 and TRBJ1-5, with TRBD1 identical over 9 bases. The CDR3 is 16 amino acids. Germline CDR1 LNHDA, CDR2 SQIVND (reference sequence). V was pared by 4 bases and J by 8 bases, with 12 bases of the junction left unmatched. The CDR3 DNA reads as TGTGCCAGTAGTACAGCACCGGGACAGGGCTTCAAGCCCCAGCATTTT. This translates into CASSTAPGQGFKPQHF.